This T cell receptor (beta chain) was profiled in a study of human T cells and chemical hapten exposure. From the RACE reads, TCRdb called clonotypes with MiXCR, one entry per CDR3 protein. The profile shows about 290,000 distinct CDR3 sequences, about 7.7% of them singletons. Stated time point: pre-sensitization, week 0. Indicated treatment: therapeutic diphenylcyclopropenone sensitization with weekly scalp DPC. CDR1 is MNHNY, CDR2 SVGAGI, per germline (reference sequence). Germline trimming cut 4 bases from V and 0 bases from J; bases unmatched to any gene: 11. The CDR3 loop spans 19 amino acids. This chain joins TRBV6-6 and TRBJ1-6, with 8 bases fitting TRBD1. The specimen was whole blood, collected in connection with sensitization to the hapten diphenylcyclopropenone (DPC). This TCR derives from a young man with alopecia areata. Some clones in this sample may be carry-over from other donors' samples. In nucleotides, the CDR3 is TGTGCCAGCAGTTCCCCGGACAGGGCAACAAGCTCCTATAATTCACCCCTCCACTTT. Amino acid sequence: CASSSPDRATSSYNSPLHF.